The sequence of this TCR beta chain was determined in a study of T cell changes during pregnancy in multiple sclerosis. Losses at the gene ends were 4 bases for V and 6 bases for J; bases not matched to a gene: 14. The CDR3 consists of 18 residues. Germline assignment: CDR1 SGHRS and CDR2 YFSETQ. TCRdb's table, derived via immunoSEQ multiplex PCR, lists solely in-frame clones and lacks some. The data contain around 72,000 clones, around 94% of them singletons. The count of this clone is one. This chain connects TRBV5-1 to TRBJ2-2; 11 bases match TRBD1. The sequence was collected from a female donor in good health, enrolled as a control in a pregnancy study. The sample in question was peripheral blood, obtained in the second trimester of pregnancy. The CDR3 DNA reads TGCGCCAGCAGCACCCCGGGACAGGGGGGTGTAATGGCCGGGGAGCTGTTTTTT. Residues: CASSTPGQGGVMAGELFF.